The entry below gives a single TCR beta chain sequence along with its context. The antigen is undetermined. Germline V gene lookup returns CDR1 SGHAT and CDR2 FQNNGV. The CDR3 consists of 16 residues. The ends lost 1 base at V and 4 bases at J; junction bases unmatched: 6. The data derive from a study of cytomegalovirus exposure and HLA in healthy donors. A multiplex PCR was run with 60 Vbeta primers and 13 Jbeta primers. Using immunoSEQ multiplex PCR, the repertoire was profiled, and TCRdb retains in-frame clones only, with some absent. Here the sample spans hundreds of thousands of clones, roughly 78% being singletons. General study findings and limits: Productive status was seen about 87% or about 30% of the time for most TCR beta V segments in an earlier analysis. The likely explanation for a cluster of highly shared sequence variants was sequencing artifact.

This clonotype was sampled from a boy between 10 and 17 years old in good health and CMV-seronegative. Sequencing was performed on PBMCs. The chain has TRBV11-2 and TRBJ2-7; TRBD1 aligns across 11 bases. For the CDR3, the DNA is TGTGCCAGCAGCTTAGGGATGGGGACAGGGGGTTACGAGCAGTACTTC. Its protein is CASSLGMGTGGYEQYF.